This is a list of T cell receptor beta chains from one sample in a study of monozygotic twins with inflammatory bowel disease. TCRdb re-called the 5' RACE reads and gives one entry per CDR3 protein, without DNA. The sample's table shows around 370,000 distinct CDR3 sequences. Sample: blood. The receptors originated from a human donor with ulcerative colitis or Crohn's disease, or a healthy co-twin of an affected twin (not recorded which). The CDR3 runs from the conserved cysteine through the conserved F or W.

TRBJ1-1 TRBV7-2 CASSPDSPSINTEAFF
TRBJ2-7 TRBV5-1 CASSLDLGGFYEQYF
TRBJ1-2 TRBV7-9 CASSSLNIGQSYGYTF
TRBJ2-2 TRBV4-1 CASSQDQGNTGELFF
TRBJ2-7 TRBV7-9 CTSSLSVPAAYEQYF
TRBJ2-7 TRBV9 CASSVDAGFTHQYF
TRBJ2-7 TRBV12-3/TRBV12-4 CASLGIYEQYF
TRBJ1-5 TRBV7-9 CASSETGWANQPQHF
TRBJ1-5 TRBV2 CASSKTGVGNQPQHF
TRBJ1-2 TRBV7-2 CASSLGRYGYTF
TRBJ1-6 TRBV5-5 CASSRGTGQGNSPLHF
TRBJ2-5 TRBV5-1 CASSQFRTQETQYF
TRBJ1-1 TRBV9 CASSPQLTRPNTEAFF
TRBJ2-1 TRBV11-2 CASSFPGSGGTYNEQFF
TRBJ2-7 TRBV10-3 CAISVGLADYEQYF
TRBJ1-5 TRBV18 CASSPAVTNSNQPQHF
TRBJ2-3 TRBV9 CASSVEPGSTDTQYF
TRBJ2-1 TRBV20-1 CSASGTETYNEQFF
TRBJ1-5 TRBV18 CASSPQGLRGQPQHF
TRBJ1-5 TRBV12-3/TRBV12-4 CASSDRGLLNQPQHF
TRBJ2-3 TRBV12-3/TRBV12-4 CASSSTPRGIGTDTQYF
TRBJ2-6 TRBV5-1 CASSLGGSGANVLTF
TRBJ2-7 TRBV12-3/TRBV12-4 CASSMNYEQYF
TRBJ1-2 TRBV12-3/TRBV12-4 CASSLAATATGYTF
TRBJ2-7 TRBV20-1 CSARGFEFYEQYF
TRBJ2-1 TRBV7-8 CASSWPGTSGGPSYNEQFF
TRBJ1-5 TRBV27 CASSLMGVFSNQPQHF
TRBJ1-5 TRBV12-3/TRBV12-4 CASSLNRSGQPQHF
TRBJ2-5 TRBV7-7 CASSLGGQGWWETQYF
TRBJ2-1 TRBV20-1 CSARDPLLAGGFNEQFF
TRBJ2-7 TRBV7-9 CASSPLGGGSYEQYF
TRBJ2-3 TRBV28 CANGPTSSTDTQYF
TRBJ1-5 TRBV20-1 CSARPHRLVGAPYAQPQHF
TRBJ1-5 TRBV18 CASSPDRQGLSNQPQHF
TRBJ2-2 TRBV19 CASSIDGGGRRTGELFF
TRBJ2-1 TRBV25-1 CASSFLFTGGYEQFF